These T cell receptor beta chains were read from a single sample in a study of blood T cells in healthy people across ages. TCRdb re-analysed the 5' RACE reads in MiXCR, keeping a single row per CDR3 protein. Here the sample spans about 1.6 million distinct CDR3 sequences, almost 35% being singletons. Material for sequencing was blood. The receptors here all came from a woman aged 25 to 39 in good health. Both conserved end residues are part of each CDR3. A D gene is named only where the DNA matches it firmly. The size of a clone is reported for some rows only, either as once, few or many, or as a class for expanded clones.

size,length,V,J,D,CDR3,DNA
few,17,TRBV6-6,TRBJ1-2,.,CASSYSEGLGIPYGYTF,TGTGCCAGCAGTTACTCGGAGGGCCTCGGTATTCCCTATGGCTACACCTTC
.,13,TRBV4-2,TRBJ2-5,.,CASSPEGQETQYF,TGTGCCAGCAGCCCCGAGGGACAAGAGACCCAGTACTTC
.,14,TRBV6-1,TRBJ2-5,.,CASRVVAGRETQYF,TGTGCCAGCAGAGTAGTGGCTGGGCGGGAGACCCAGTACTTC
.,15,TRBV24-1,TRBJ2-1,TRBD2,CATSWRGSSYNEQFF,TGTGCCACCAGTTGGCGGGGGTCCTCCTACAATGAGCAGTTCTTC
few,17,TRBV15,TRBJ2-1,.,CATSRVQKGSSYNEQFF,TGTGCCACCAGCAGAGTGCAGAAGGGAAGCTCCTACAATGAGCAGTTCTTC
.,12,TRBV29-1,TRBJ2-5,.,CSVEYGKETQYF,TGCAGCGTTGAATATGGGAAAGAGACCCAGTACTTC
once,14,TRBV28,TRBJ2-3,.,CASSALRPDNTQYF,TGTGCCAGCAGCGCCTTGAGACCAGATAATACGCAGTATTTT
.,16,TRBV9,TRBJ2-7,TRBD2,CASSPGVAGASYEQYF,TGTGCCAGCAGCCCAGGGGTAGCGGGGGCCTCCTACGAGCAGTACTTC
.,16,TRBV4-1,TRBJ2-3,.,CASSPLEGVTTDTQYF,TGCGCCAGCAGCCCCCTGGAAGGGGTCACCACAGATACGCAGTATTTT
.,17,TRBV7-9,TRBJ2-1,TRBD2,CASSLGSEGLAHNEQFF,TGTGCCAGCAGCTTAGGGTCTGAGGGACTAGCCCACAATGAGCAGTTCTTC
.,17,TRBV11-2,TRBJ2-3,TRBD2,CASSFGSGTSGTDTQYF,TGTGCCAGCAGCTTTGGGTCCGGGACTAGCGGCACAGATACGCAGTATTTT
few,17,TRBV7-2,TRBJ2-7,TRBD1,CASSFTHAGTGSYEQYF,TGTGCCAGCAGCTTCACTCATGCCGGGACAGGGTCCTACGAGCAGTACTTC
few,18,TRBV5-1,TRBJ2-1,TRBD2,CASSVTGTSGYSYNEQFF,TGCGCCAGCAGCGTCACCGGGACTAGCGGGTACTCCTACAATGAGCAGTTCTTC
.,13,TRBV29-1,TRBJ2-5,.,CSAPGRLQETQYF,TGCAGCGCACCGGGACGCTTACAAGAGACCCAGTACTTC
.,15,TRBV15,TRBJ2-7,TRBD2,CAASEDAAGAYEQYF,TGTGCCGCCAGCGAAGATGCGGCGGGGGCCTACGAGCAGTACTTC
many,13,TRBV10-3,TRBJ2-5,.,CAISLAQEETQYF,TGTGCCATCAGTCTAGCTCAGGAAGAGACCCAGTACTTC
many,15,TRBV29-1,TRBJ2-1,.,CSVASLLIGRNEQFF,TGCAGCGTTGCTTCGCTCCTAATAGGGAGGAATGAGCAGTTCTTC
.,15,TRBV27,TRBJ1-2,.,CASTADSRVPRGYTF,TGTGCCAGCACCGCGGACAGTCGCGTCCCTCGGGGCTACACCTTC
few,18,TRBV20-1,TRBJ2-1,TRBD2,CSTTSTVRTRELYNEQFF,TGCAGTACAACCTCCACGGTTAGGACTAGAGAGCTTTACAATGAGCAGTTCTTC
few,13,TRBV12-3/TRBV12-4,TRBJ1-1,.,CASSFGGATEAFF,TGTGCCAGCAGTTTCGGAGGGGCGACTGAAGCTTTCTTT
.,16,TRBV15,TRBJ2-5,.,CATSRDVSDYQETQYF,TGTGCCACCAGCAGAGATGTCAGCGACTACCAAGAGACCCAGTACTTC
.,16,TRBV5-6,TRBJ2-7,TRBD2,CASSLGASGSSYEQYF,TGTGCCAGCAGCTTGGGAGCTAGCGGGAGCTCGTACGAGCAGTACTTC
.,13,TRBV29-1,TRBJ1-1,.,CSVSGGLDTEAFF,TGCAGCGTTAGTGGAGGGCTTGACACTGAAGCTTTCTTT
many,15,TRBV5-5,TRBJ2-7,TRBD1,CASSPQDRGNYEQYF,TGTGCCAGCAGCCCTCAGGACAGGGGTAATTACGAGCAGTACTTC
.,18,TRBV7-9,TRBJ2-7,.,CASSLEEFRGIRDHEQYF,TGTGCCAGCAGCTTAGAGGAATTTCGGGGAATTAGGGATCACGAGCAGTACTTC
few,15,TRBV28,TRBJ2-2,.,CASSSSKGNTGELFF,TGTGCCAGCAGTTCGTCGAAGGGAAACACCGGGGAGCTGTTTTTT
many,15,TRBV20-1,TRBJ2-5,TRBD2,CSAGGSGRAGETQYF,TGCAGTGCAGGGGGTAGCGGGAGGGCTGGAGAGACCCAGTACTTC
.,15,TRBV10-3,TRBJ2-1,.,CAIQSPIAGYNEQFF,TGTGCCATCCAATCCCCTATAGCCGGCTACAATGAGCAGTTCTTC
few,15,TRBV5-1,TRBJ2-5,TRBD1,CASSQGALGTGEQYF,TGCGCCAGCAGTCAGGGGGCCTTAGGGACGGGAGAGCAGTACTTC
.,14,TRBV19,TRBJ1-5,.,CASSTTAVGQPQHF,TGTGCCAGTAGTACTACAGCGGTGGGCCAGCCCCAGCATTTT
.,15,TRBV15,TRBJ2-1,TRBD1,CATSVDRGSYNEQFF,TGTGCCACCAGCGTCGACAGGGGTTCCTACAATGAGCAGTTCTTC
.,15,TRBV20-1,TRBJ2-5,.,CSAGGAHEYQETQYF,TGCAGTGCTGGGGGGGCACATGAGTATCAAGAGACCCAGTACTTC
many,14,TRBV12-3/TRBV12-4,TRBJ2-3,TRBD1,CASTRDRGTDTQYF,TGTGCCAGCACCAGGGACAGGGGCACAGATACGCAGTATTTT
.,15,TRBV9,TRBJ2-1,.,CASSVMGSSYNEQFF,TGTGCCAGCAGCGTTATGGGTAGCTCCTACAATGAGCAGTTCTTC
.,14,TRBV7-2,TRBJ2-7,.,CASGQWGRTYEQYF,TGTGCCAGCGGCCAGTGGGGGCGAACCTACGAGCAGTACTTC
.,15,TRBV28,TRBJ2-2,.,CASSPHQPNTGELFF,TGTGCCAGCAGTCCCCACCAGCCGAACACCGGGGAGCTGTTTTTT
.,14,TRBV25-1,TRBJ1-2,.,CASSAEGPLRGYTF,TGTGCCAGCAGTGCCGAGGGTCCCTTGAGGGGCTACACCTTC
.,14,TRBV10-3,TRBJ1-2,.,CAISESIANYGYTF,TGTGCCATCAGTGAGTCGATAGCTAACTATGGCTACACCTTC
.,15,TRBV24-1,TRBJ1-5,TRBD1,CATSDGTGGNQPQHF,TGTGCCACCAGTGATGGGACAGGGGGGAATCAGCCCCAGCATTTT
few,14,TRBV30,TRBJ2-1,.,CAWTDRVMYNEQFF,TGTGCCTGGACGGATCGGGTCATGTACAATGAGCAGTTCTTC
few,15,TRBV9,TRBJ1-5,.,CASSVGQASNQPQHF,TGTGCCAGCAGCGTTGGTCAGGCTAGCAATCAGCCCCAGCATTTT
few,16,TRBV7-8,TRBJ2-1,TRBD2,CASSLPGLAGPDEQFF,TGTGCCAGCAGCTTACCGGGACTAGCGGGACCCGATGAGCAGTTCTTC
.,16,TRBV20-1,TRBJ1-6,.,CSAREGRLGAPRTLHF,TGCAGTGCTAGAGAGGGCAGGTTGGGAGCTCCGAGGACCCTCCACTTT
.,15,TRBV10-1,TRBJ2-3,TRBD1,CASRKGQGATDTQYF,TGCGCCAGCAGAAAGGGACAGGGGGCAACAGATACGCAGTATTTT
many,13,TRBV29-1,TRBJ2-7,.,CSAGTRLAAEQYF,TGCAGCGCCGGAACGAGGCTAGCTGCCGAGCAGTACTTC
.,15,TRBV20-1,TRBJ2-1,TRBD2,CGARDWRLADNEQFF,TGCGGTGCTAGGGACTGGAGGCTAGCGGACAATGAGCAGTTCTTC
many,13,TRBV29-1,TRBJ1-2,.,CSVVLGVSYGYTF,TGCAGCGTTGTGCTGGGTGTGAGTTATGGCTACACCTTC
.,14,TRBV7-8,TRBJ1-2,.,CASSLEWGNYGYTF,TGTGCCAGCAGCTTAGAATGGGGGAACTATGGCTACACCTTC
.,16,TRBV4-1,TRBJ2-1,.,CASSQTSPSSYNEQFF,TGCGCCAGCAGCCAAACTAGTCCGAGCTCCTACAATGAGCAGTTCTTC
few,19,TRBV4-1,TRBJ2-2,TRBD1,CASSRPGQGVGMNTGELFF,TGCGCCAGCAGCCGCCCGGGACAGGGCGTCGGCATGAACACCGGGGAGCTGTTTTTT
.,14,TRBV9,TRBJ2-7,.,CASSVEGVPYEQYF,TGTGCCAGCAGCGTAGAGGGAGTCCCCTACGAGCAGTACTTC
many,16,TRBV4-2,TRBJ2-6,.,CASSQLAGSGANVLTF,TGTGCCAGCAGCCAGTTGGCGGGGTCTGGGGCCAACGTCCTGACTTTC
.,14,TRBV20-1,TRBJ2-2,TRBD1,CRRRDRGPTGELFF,TGCAGACGCAGGGACAGGGGTCCAACCGGGGAGCTGTTTTTT
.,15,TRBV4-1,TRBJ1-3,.,CASSQVGAGGNTIYF,TGCGCCAGCAGCCAAGTGGGTGCCGGGGGAAACACCATATATTTT